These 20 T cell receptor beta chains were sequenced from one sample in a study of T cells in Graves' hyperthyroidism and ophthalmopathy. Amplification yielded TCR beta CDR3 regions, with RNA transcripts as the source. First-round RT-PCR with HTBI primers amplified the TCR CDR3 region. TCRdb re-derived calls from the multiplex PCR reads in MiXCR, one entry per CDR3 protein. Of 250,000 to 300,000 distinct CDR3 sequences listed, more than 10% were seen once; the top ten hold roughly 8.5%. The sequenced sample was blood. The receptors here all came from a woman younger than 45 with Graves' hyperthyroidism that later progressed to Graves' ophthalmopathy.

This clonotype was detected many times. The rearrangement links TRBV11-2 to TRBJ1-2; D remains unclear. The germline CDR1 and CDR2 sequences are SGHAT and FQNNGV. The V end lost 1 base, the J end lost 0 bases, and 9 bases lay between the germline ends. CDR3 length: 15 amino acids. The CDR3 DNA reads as TGTGCCAGCAGCTTAGGTTTGATGGCTAACTATGGCTACACCTTC. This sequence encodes CASSLGLMANYGYTF.

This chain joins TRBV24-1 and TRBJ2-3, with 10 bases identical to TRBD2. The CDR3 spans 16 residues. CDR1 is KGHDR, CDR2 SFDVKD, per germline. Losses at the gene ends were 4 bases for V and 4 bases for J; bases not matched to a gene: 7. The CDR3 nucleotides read TGTGCCACCAGTGACCCGCCTGGGACTAGCGCAGATACGCAGTATTTT. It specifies CATSDPPGTSADTQYF.

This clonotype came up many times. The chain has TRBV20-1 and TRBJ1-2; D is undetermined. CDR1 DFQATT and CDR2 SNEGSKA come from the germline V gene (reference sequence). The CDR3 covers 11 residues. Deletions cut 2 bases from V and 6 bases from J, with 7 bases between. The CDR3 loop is CSARYQDGYTF. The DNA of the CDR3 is TGCAGTGCTAGATACCAGGATGGCTACACCTTC.

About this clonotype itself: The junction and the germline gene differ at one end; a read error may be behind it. This CDR3 is CGSSLGYLQTTNTIYF. The CDR3 DNA reads as TGTGGCAGCAGCTTAGGCTACCTACAGACGACAAACACCATATATTTT. The gene calls are TRBV7-9 and TRBJ1-3; D not resolved. There are 16 residues in the CDR3. Germline-derived CDR1 and CDR2 are SEHNR and FQNEAQ (reference sequence).

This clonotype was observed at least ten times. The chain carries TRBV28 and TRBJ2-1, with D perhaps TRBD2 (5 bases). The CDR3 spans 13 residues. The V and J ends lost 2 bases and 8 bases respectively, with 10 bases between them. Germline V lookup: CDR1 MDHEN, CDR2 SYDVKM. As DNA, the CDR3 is TGTGCCAGCAGTTTACGCGGGCGCGATGAGCAGTTCTTC. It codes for CASSLRGRDEQFF.

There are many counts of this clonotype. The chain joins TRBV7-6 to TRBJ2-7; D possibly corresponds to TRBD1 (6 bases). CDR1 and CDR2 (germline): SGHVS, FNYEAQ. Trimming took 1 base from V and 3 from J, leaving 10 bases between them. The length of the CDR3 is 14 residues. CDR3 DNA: TGTGCCAGCAGCTTAGACGGACAGAGCTACGAGCAGTACTTC. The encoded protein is CASSLDGQSYEQYF.

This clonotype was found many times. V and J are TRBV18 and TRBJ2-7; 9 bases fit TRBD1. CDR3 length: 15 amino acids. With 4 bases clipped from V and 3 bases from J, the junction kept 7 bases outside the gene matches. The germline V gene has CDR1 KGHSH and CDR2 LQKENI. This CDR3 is CASSQGTGIIYEQYF. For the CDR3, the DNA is TGTGCCAGCTCACAGGGGACAGGGATAATCTACGAGCAGTACTTC.

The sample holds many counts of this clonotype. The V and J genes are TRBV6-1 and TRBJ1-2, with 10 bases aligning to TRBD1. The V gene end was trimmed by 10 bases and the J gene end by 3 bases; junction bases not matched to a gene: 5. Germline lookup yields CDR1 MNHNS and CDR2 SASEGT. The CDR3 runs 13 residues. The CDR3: CAMGTGAYYGYTF. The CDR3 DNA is TGTGCCATGGGGACAGGGGCATACTATGGCTACACCTTC.

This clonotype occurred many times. The CDR3 DNA is TGTGCCTGGAGCCGCACTAGCGGGAGGGTAAATGAGCAGTTCTTC. It translates to CAWSRTSGRVNEQFF. The chain links TRBV30 to TRBJ2-1, with 13 positions matching TRBD2. The CDR3 loop spans 15 amino acids. With 3 bases clipped from V and 7 bases from J, the junction kept 6 bases outside the gene matches. Germline CDR1 and CDR2: GTSNPN and SVGIG (reference sequence).

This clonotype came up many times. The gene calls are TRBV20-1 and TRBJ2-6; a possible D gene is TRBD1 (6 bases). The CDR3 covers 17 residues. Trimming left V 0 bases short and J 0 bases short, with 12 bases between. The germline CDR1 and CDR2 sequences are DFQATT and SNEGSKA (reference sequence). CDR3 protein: CSARDPQGRSGANVLTF. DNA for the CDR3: TGCAGTGCTAGAGACCCACAGGGCCGCTCTGGGGCCAACGTCCTGACTTTC.

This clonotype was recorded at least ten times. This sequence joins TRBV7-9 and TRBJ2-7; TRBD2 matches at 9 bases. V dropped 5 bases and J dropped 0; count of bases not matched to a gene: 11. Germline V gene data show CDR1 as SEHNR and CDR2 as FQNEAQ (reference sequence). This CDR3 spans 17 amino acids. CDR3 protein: CASSPPASGVSSYEQYF. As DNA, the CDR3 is TGTGCCAGCAGCCCCCCGGCTAGCGGGGTTAGCTCCTACGAGCAGTACTTC.

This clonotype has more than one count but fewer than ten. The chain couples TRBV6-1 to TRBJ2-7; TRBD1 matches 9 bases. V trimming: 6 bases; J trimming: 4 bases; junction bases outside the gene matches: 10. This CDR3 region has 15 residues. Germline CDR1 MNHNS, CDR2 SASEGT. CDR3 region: CASRGTGTGSYEQYF. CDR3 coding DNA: TGTGCCAGCAGGGGCACCGGGACAGGGTCGTACGAGCAGTACTTC.

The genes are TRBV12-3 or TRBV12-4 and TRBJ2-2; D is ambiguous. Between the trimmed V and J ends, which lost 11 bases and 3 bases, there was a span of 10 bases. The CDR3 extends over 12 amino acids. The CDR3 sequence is CAAVGDTGELFF. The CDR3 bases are TGTGCCGCGGTTGGGGACACCGGGGAGCTGTTTTTT.

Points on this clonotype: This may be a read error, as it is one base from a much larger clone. CDR3 protein: CASSFGGGGYSSPLHF. CDR3 DNA sequence: TGTGCCAGCAGTTTTGGTGGTGGGGGCTACAGTTCACCCCTCCACTTT. This rearrangement joins TRBV12-3 or TRBV12-4 to TRBJ1-6; possibly TRBD1 for D (6 bases). Trimming removed 3 bases from V and 9 bases from J, with 18 bases in between. This CDR3 region has 16 residues.

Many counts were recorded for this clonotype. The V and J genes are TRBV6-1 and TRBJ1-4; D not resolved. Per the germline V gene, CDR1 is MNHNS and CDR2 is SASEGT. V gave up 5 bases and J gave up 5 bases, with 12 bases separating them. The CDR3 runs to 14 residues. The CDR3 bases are TGTGCCAGCAGTTGGGGAGTCAGGAATGAAAAACTGTTTTTT. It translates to CASSWGVRNEKLFF.

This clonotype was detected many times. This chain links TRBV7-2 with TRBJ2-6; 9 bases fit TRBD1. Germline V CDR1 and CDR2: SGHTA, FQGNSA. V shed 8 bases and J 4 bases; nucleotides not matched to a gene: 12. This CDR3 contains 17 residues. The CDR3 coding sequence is TGTGCCAGCGAGATCCGGGACAGGGTTGGGGGGGCCAACGTCCTGACTTTC. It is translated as CASEIRDRVGGANVLTF.

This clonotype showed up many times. The CDR3 DNA is TGTGCCAGCAGTGGAGGACAGAACACTGAAGCTTTCTTT. It is translated as CASSGGQNTEAFF. The chain joins TRBV6-1 to TRBJ1-1; D perhaps matches TRBD1 (5 bases). Per germline, CDR1 MNHNS and CDR2 SASEGT. With 4 bases removed from V and 1 base from J, the gap between germline ends came to 7 bases. The CDR3 has 13 residues.

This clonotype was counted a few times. The CDR3 region is CASTWTSGVSGELFF. In DNA, the CDR3 is TGTGCCAGCACTTGGACTAGCGGGGTCTCCGGGGAGCTGTTTTTT. The V gene is TRBV7-8, the J gene TRBJ2-2, with 12 bases aligning to TRBD2. The germline V gene encodes CDR1 SGHVS and CDR2 FQNEAQ. The ends lost 7 bases at V and 6 bases at J; junction bases unmatched: 6. CDR3 length: 15 amino acids.

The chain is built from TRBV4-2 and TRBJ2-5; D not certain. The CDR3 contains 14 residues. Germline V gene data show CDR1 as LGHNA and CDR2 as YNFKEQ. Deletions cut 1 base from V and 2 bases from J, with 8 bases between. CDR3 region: CASSQVGLQETQYF. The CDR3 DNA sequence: TGTGCCAGCAGCCAAGTAGGCTTGCAAGAGACCCAGTACTTC.

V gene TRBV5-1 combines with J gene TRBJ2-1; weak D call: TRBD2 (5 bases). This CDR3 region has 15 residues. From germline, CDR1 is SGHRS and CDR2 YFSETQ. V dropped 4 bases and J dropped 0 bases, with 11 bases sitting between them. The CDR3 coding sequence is TGCGCCAGCAGCGGCCCTAGCCCCTCCTACAATGAGCAGTTCTTC. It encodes CASSGPSPSYNEQFF.